This T cell receptor (beta chain) appears in the sequencing data of a study of beta chain features in type 1 diabetes. Blood was drawn once from each donor into heparinised tubes. The draws averaged about 120 mL. This CDR3 comprises 12 residues. V lost 2 bases and J 1 base, leaving 3 bases between the germline ends. CDR1 and CDR2 from the germline V gene are SGHDT and YYEEEE. A remark on this clone: Its antigen remains unknown.

Expressed TCRB transcripts were sequenced because the entire RNA isolate underwent reverse transcription. Measured with immunoSEQ multiplex PCR; TCRdb has only the in-frame clones, and not every one. The repertoire holds about 620,000 clones, with 15% to 17% as singletons. Study-wide findings and caveats: TCRB CDR3s from Type 1 diabetes patients were moderately but significantly shorter in all four CD4+ subsets. It was not settled here whether HLA type affects TCRB rearrangement.

This receptor was identified in a man aged 18 to 35 in good health. The chain has TRBV5-6 and TRBJ1-1; D gene ambiguous. The sequenced material came from naive CD4+ T cells from blood. The CDR3, as DNA: TGTGCCAGCAGCTTCGCGAACACTGAAGCTTTCTTT. Translation gives CASSFANTEAFF.